The 18 T cell receptor beta chains listed next were all sequenced from one sample in a study of cytomegalovirus exposure and HLA in healthy donors. PCR amplification relied on 60 Vbeta primers (plus 13 Jbeta primers). Sequenced by immunoSEQ multiplex PCR; TCRdb stores in-frame clones only, minus some. The sample gives about 57,000 clones, around 82% of which show up once; under 7% is in the top ten. The sequenced sample was PBMCs. These receptors all stem from a male donor in good health and CMV-seronegative.

This clone was seen a few times. V gene TRBV18 combines with J gene TRBJ2-3, with 14 bases matching TRBD2. The CDR3 extends over 17 amino acids. Germline V lookup: CDR1 KGHSH, CDR2 LQKENI. V dropped 3 bases and J dropped 4; count of bases not matched to a gene: 6. CDR3 in amino acids: CASSPGTSGGWADTQYF. In nucleotides, the CDR3 is TGTGCCAGCTCACCCGGGACTAGCGGGGGTTGGGCAGATACGCAGTATTTT.

V is TRBV7-2 and J is TRBJ1-1; unclear D gene. Germline CDR1 SGHTA, CDR2 FQGNSA. The CDR3 consists of 12 residues. The V gene lost 3 bases and the J gene lost 4 bases, with 6 bases spanning the gap. The chain's CDR3 is CASSFGFTEAFF. For the CDR3, the DNA is TGTGCCAGCAGCTTCGGGTTCACTGAAGCTTTCTTT.

The chain joins TRBV19 to TRBJ2-1; no clear D. The CDR3 totals 15 residues. Trimming left V 7 bases short and J 0 bases short, with 13 bases between. The germline CDR1 and CDR2 sequences are LNHDA and SQIVND (reference sequence). This CDR3 reads CASTSVASSYNEQFF. CDR3 bases: TGTGCCAGTACGTCAGTCGCCAGCTCCTACAATGAGCAGTTCTTC. Complete variable domain (other parts from reference TRBV19 and TRBJ2-1): DGGITQSPKYLFRKEGQNVTLSCEQNLNHDAMYWYRQDPGQGLRLIYYSQIVNDFQKGDIAEGYSVSREKKESFPLTVTSAQKNPTAFYLCASTSVASSYNEQFFGPGTRLTVL.

This clone came up a few times. This CDR3 is CASTQGLAGANEQFF. DNA of the CDR3: TGTGCCAGCACCCAGGGACTAGCGGGGGCCAATGAGCAGTTCTTC. The J gene is TRBJ2-1, the V gene TRBV2; 14 bases fit TRBD2. This CDR3 is 15 amino acids long. The germline CDR1 and CDR2 sequences are SNHLY and FYNNEI. Trimming took 7 bases from V and 6 from J; bases not matched to a gene: 5.

The V and J genes are TRBV30 and TRBJ1-1; tentative D call: TRBD1 (6 bases). Germline values: CDR1 GTSNPN, CDR2 SVGIG (reference sequence). Trimming removed 5 bases at V and 1 base at J, with 14 bases between. The CDR3 totals 14 residues. CDR3 coding DNA: TGTGCCTGGGGGACCAGGGGCCGGAACACTGAAGCTTTCTTT. Its protein product is CAWGTRGRNTEAFF.

The rearrangement uses TRBV6-1 and TRBJ1-2; D is uncertain. The CDR3 is made up of 9 amino acids. Germline V lookup: CDR1 MNHNS, CDR2 SASEGT. Trimming shortened V by 7 bases and J by 7 bases, and 4 bases separated the two germline ends. CDR3 region: CASTRGYTF. DNA for the CDR3: TGTGCCAGCACCCGTGGCTACACCTTC.

The chain carries TRBV11-2 and TRBJ2-7; D is possibly TRBD1 (6 bases). The germline gives CDR1 SGHAT, CDR2 FQNNGV. This CDR3 has 14 amino acids. V lost 3 bases and J 1 base, leaving 10 bases between the germline ends. The CDR3 sequence is CASSFDRNSYEQYF. In nucleotides, the CDR3 is TGTGCCAGCAGCTTTGACAGGAATTCCTACGAGCAGTACTTC.

The gene calls are TRBV18 and TRBJ2-5; TRBD2 agrees at 10 bases. Germline V CDR1 and CDR2: KGHSH, LQKENI. This CDR3 is 15 amino acids long. The J segment lost 4 bases and the V segment lost 5 bases, leaving 7 bases of the junction unmatched. Written as DNA, the CDR3 is TGTGCCAGCTCATCAAGCGGGGGGGCAGGAGAGACCCAGTACTTC. It encodes CASSSSGGAGETQYF.

The chain joins TRBV7-3 to TRBJ2-3, with 7 bases matching TRBD1. This CDR3 region has 16 residues. With V trimmed by 5 bases and J by 0 bases, 8 bases remained unmatched. Germline V gene sequence: CDR1 SGHTA, CDR2 FQGTGA. CDR3 DNA sequence: TGTGCCAGCAGCGTCTCAGGGGGTACTAGCACAGATACGCAGTATTTT. As protein: CASSVSGGTSTDTQYF.

The chain has TRBV7-2 and TRBJ1-1; D is undetermined. There are 13 residues in the CDR3. The V gene's germline CDR1 is SGHTA and CDR2 FQGNSA. Between the trimmed V and J ends, which lost 5 bases and 1 base, there was a span of 8 bases. The CDR3: CASSPLANTEAFF. The CDR3 coding sequence is TGTGCCAGCAGCCCCTTGGCGAACACTGAAGCTTTCTTT.

The chain combines TRBV27 with TRBJ1-2, with D unresolved. V was pared by 4 bases and J by 0 bases, with 12 bases between. CDR1 is MNHEY and CDR2 is SMNVEV in the germline V gene (reference sequence). The CDR3 sequence is 15 residues long. CDR3 sequence (DNA): TGTGCCAGCAGTTCGGGTTTTTCAGCTAACTATGGCTACACCTTC. This gives the protein CASSSGFSANYGYTF.

The count of this clone is one. The rearrangement uses TRBV6-4 and TRBJ2-6; 8 nucleotides line up with TRBD1. With V trimmed by 4 bases and J by 0 bases, 2 bases remained unmatched. This CDR3 has 16 residues. In germline, CDR1 is MRHNA, CDR2 SNTAGT. CDR3 sequence: CASSGTGGSGANVLTF. The CDR3 nucleotides are TGTGCCAGCAGTGGAACAGGGGGCTCTGGGGCCAACGTCCTGACTTTC.

The rearrangement links TRBV7-3 to TRBJ2-5; 7 nucleotides line up with TRBD1. Per germline, CDR1 SGHTA and CDR2 FQGTGA. This CDR3 has 18 amino acids. Trimming at V came to 2 bases and at J to 3 bases, leaving 15 bases not matched to a gene. The CDR3 region is CASSLSGQMSSGEETQYF. The CDR3 DNA follows: TGTGCCAGCAGCTTATCGGGACAGATGTCCAGCGGAGAAGAGACCCAGTACTTC.

The genes are TRBV7-2 and TRBJ2-5, with 14 bases that match TRBD2. The end of the DNA fits TRBJ2-7 better, so the J call may be wrong. In germline, CDR1 is SGHTA, CDR2 FQGNSA. CDR3 length: 15 residues. The CDR3 here is CASSLEGLAGAEQYF. CDR3 nucleotides: TGTGCCAGCAGCTTAGAGGGACTAGCGGGGGCCGAGCAGTACTTC.

This clone was counted a single time. The rearrangement links TRBV29-1 to TRBJ1-2, with D possibly being TRBD1 (5 bases). CDR3 length: 13 amino acids. The germline V gene has CDR1 SQVTM and CDR2 ANQGSEA. V was cut by 3 bases and J by 4 bases, with 12 bases left in between. The CDR3 sequence is CSVEGQGGYGYTF. DNA for the CDR3: TGCAGCGTTGAGGGTCAGGGCGGCTATGGCTACACCTTC.

The chain joins TRBV5-1 to TRBJ2-7; 8 nucleotides agree with TRBD1. The CDR3 covers 16 residues. Germline loops: CDR1 SGHRS, CDR2 YFSETQ. The J segment lost 3 bases and the V segment lost 3 bases, leaving 11 bases of the junction unmatched. The CDR3 spells CASSSSRDRSFYEQYF. DNA of the CDR3: TGCGCCAGCAGCTCCAGCCGGGACAGGTCCTTCTACGAGCAGTACTTC.

The chain links TRBV11-2 to TRBJ1-4, with 8 bases matching TRBD1. Germline V CDR1 and CDR2: SGHAT, FQNNGV. This CDR3 has 14 residues. V lost 6 bases to trimming and J lost 7 bases; unmatched junction nucleotides: 7. CDR3 amino acids: CASRTGAPGEKLFF. CDR3 bases: TGTGCCAGCAGGACAGGGGCCCCAGGTGAAAAACTGTTTTTT.

The chain carries TRBV4-1 and TRBJ1-1; D gene ambiguous. CDR3 size: 15 residues. V was cut by 1 base and J by 7 bases, with 16 bases left in between. The germline CDR1 and CDR2 sequences are MGHRA and YSYEKL. The CDR3 region is CASSQALEIRFEAFF. The CDR3 DNA is TGCGCCAGCAGCCAAGCCCTAGAAATAAGGTTTGAAGCTTTCTTT.